This record covers a single T cell receptor (beta chain). The antigen remains undetermined. These data are taken from a study of Graves' ophthalmopathy and Graves' hyperthyroidism. The germline CDR1 and CDR2 sequences are SEHNR and FQNEAQ (reference sequence). V was shortened by 5 bases and J by 7 bases, with 15 bases between the two germline ends. The CDR3 spans 13 residues. Whole-study findings and limits: With 65% to 71% sensitivity and approximately 72% specificity, the model predicted ophthalmopathy progression.

Recruitment covered hyperthyroidism patients aged 18 to 65 whose new diagnosis was of under 2 months' duration. RNA transcripts were the template, and TCR beta CDR3 regions were amplified from them. RT-PCR with HTBI primers came first, then second-round multiplex PCR. TCRdb ran MiXCR on the multiplex PCR reads and lists one entry per CDR3 protein. The sample yields about 550,000 distinct CDR3 sequences, roughly 39% seen once. The TCR was taken from an adult man with Graves' hyperthyroidism. The V gene is TRBV7-9, the J gene TRBJ2-7; D is ambiguous. The sample taken for sequencing was peripheral blood or thyroid tissue (not recorded which). CDR3 sequence reads: CASSRTPPGEQYF. The CDR3 DNA reads TGTGCCAGCAGCCGGACCCCGCCCGGGGAGCAGTACTTC.